The 21 T cell receptor beta chains reported below all come from one sample, sequenced in a study of blood T cell repertoires in COVID-19. The table came from immunoSEQ multiplex PCR; TCRdb's copy has only in-frame clones and leaves some out. The profile covers 250,000 to 300,000 clones, with around 89% appearing a single time and roughly 5.9% taken by the ten largest. Sequenced sample: peripheral blood. These receptors came from a woman aged 50 to 65 with COVID-19, enrolled during active disease.

The rearrangement links TRBV6-5 to TRBJ2-7, with 12 bases matching TRBD2. Germline-derived CDR1 and CDR2 are MNHEY and SVGAGI. The CDR3 loop spans 16 amino acids. The J segment lost 3 bases and the V segment lost 0 bases, leaving 3 bases of the junction unmatched. The CDR3 sequence is CASSYSTSGSHYEQYF. The CDR3 DNA reads as TGTGCCAGCAGTTACTCGACTAGCGGGAGTCACTACGAGCAGTACTTC.

V gene TRBV5-1 combines with J gene TRBJ1-4; D might be TRBD1 (6 bases). Between the trimmed V and J ends, which lost 0 bases and 4 bases, there was a span of 7 bases. Germline V gene lookup returns CDR1 SGHRS and CDR2 YFSETQ. The CDR3 spans 14 residues. This CDR3 is CASSLGQVNEKLFF. The CDR3 DNA is TGCGCCAGCAGCTTGGGACAGGTTAATGAAAAACTGTTTTTT.

The chain uses TRBV15 and TRBJ2-3, with 9 bases identical to TRBD2. After removal of 8 bases from V and 2 bases from J, the junction contained 8 bases not matched to a gene. Germline V gives CDR1 LNHNV, CDR2 YYDKDF (reference sequence). CDR3 length: 15 residues. CDR3 in DNA: TGTGCCACCGCTGACCTAGCGGGATACACAGATACGCAGTATTTT. Translation gives CATADLAGYTDTQYF. The full variable domain, with the rest looked up from reference TRBV15 and TRBJ2-3, is DAMVIQNPRYQVTQFGKPVTLSCSQTLNHNVMYWYQQKSSQAPKLLFHYYDKDFNNEADTPDNFQSRRPNTSFCFLDIRSPGLGDTAMYLCATADLAGYTDTQYFGPGTRLTVL.

The genes are TRBV6-2 or TRBV6-3 and TRBJ1-2; 9 bases agree with TRBD1. The CDR3 length is 14 residues. V lost 5 bases, J lost 5 bases, and 6 bases stayed unmatched. Germline CDR1 MNHEY, CDR2 SVGEGT. CDR3 loop: CASSRRDRVYGYTF. The DNA for the CDR3 is TGTGCCAGCAGTCGCCGGGACAGGGTATATGGCTACACCTTC.

The chain joins TRBV5-6 to TRBJ2-7, with 7 bases aligning to TRBD1. V shed 4 bases, J shed 3 bases, and the junction held 13 bases outside the gene matches. Per the germline V gene, CDR1 is SGHDT and CDR2 is YYEEEE. The CDR3 covers 16 residues. The CDR3 region has the DNA TGTGCCAGCAGCCTGCTCTTGGGGCAGGGGGTCTACGAGCAGTACTTC. The encoded protein is CASSLLLGQGVYEQYF.

The V and J genes are TRBV10-3 and TRBJ2-3, with 9 bases that match TRBD2. V dropped 11 bases and J dropped 2; count of bases not matched to a gene: 11. Germline loops: CDR1 ENHRY, CDR2 SYGVKD. The CDR3 spans 15 residues. CDR3 loop: CALRGSGSDTDTQYF. The CDR3 DNA sequence: TGTGCCCTAAGGGGTAGCGGGAGCGACACAGATACGCAGTATTTT.

This chain connects TRBV7-3 to TRBJ1-1; a weak D match, TRBD1 (6 bases). The V end lost 4 bases, the J end lost 0 bases, and 9 bases lay between the germline ends. Germline lookup yields CDR1 SGHTA and CDR2 FQGTGA. CDR3 size: 14 residues. CDR3 region: CASSSGTLNTEAFF. In DNA, the CDR3 is TGTGCCAGCAGCTCCGGGACACTGAACACTGAAGCTTTCTTT.

V is TRBV19 and J is TRBJ2-3; TRBD1 agrees at 7 bases. This CDR3 is built from 15 residues. Germline lookup yields CDR1 LNHDA and CDR2 SQIVND (reference sequence). With 7 bases clipped from V and 5 bases from J, the junction kept 12 bases outside the gene matches. The CDR3 DNA is TGTGCCAGTAAGGATTCAGAACAGGGGAAAGATACGCAGTATTTT. Translating it yields CASKDSEQGKDTQYF.

The chain carries TRBV6-2 or TRBV6-3 and TRBJ2-5; 10 bases align to TRBD2. V was clipped by 6 bases and J by 4 bases; unmatched bases: 17. This CDR3 region has 18 residues. Germline V lookup: CDR1 MNHEY, CDR2 SVGEGT. DNA for the CDR3: TGTGCCAGCAGCCCTCGGACTAGCGGCGTCGGCGCCCCAGAGACCCAGTACTTC. Residues: CASSPRTSGVGAPETQYF.

This clone occurred once. The V gene is TRBV5-4, the J gene TRBJ2-2; possibly TRBD2 for D (7 bases). The CDR3 is 15 amino acids. V was pared by 2 bases and J by 7 bases, with 15 bases between. Germline V CDR1 and CDR2: SGHNT, YYREEE (reference sequence). The CDR3 protein is CASSFGGGADGELFF. CDR3 DNA sequence: TGTGCCAGCAGCTTTGGAGGGGGGGCGGACGGGGAGCTGTTTTTT.

The genes are TRBV6-5 and TRBJ2-2, with D unresolved. The length of the CDR3 is 15 residues. V lost 10 bases to trimming and J lost 1 base, with 16 bases between them. Looked up from germline, CDR1 is MNHEY and CDR2 is SVGAGI. The CDR3 DNA is TGTGCCACCCCCCGTCGGTCAAGGAACACCGGGGAGCTGTTTTTT. Its translation is CATPRRSRNTGELFF.

The chain joins TRBV6-2 or TRBV6-3 to TRBJ1-5; no firm D call. The V gene's germline CDR1 is MNHEY and CDR2 SVGEGT. The CDR3 is 14 residues long. V lost 2 bases to trimming and J lost 0 bases, with 5 bases between them. The CDR3 sequence is CASSYLYSNQPQHF. Written as DNA, the CDR3 is TGTGCCAGCAGTTACCTGTATAGCAATCAGCCCCAGCATTTT.

V and J are TRBV7-8 and TRBJ2-3; D unclear. Trimming pared 8 bases from V and 4 bases from J, leaving 10 bases between. Germline lookup yields CDR1 SGHVS and CDR2 FQNEAQ. CDR3 length equals 12 residues. Here the CDR3 reads CASASFPDTQYF. The CDR3 DNA follows: TGTGCCAGCGCCAGTTTTCCAGATACGCAGTATTTT.

The rearrangement links TRBV10-3 to TRBJ2-2; TRBD1 matches 8 bases. J was trimmed by 2 bases and V by 6 bases; bases with no gene match: 5. Germline V lookup: CDR1 ENHRY, CDR2 SYGVKD. The CDR3 consists of 15 residues. This CDR3 reads CAISKGQGNTGELFF. CDR3 bases: TGTGCCATCAGCAAAGGACAGGGTAACACCGGGGAGCTGTTTTTT.

The V call is TRBV5-1, the J call TRBJ2-7; D unresolved. Looked up from germline, CDR1 is SGHRS and CDR2 is YFSETQ. Trimming left V 4 bases short and J 3 bases short, with 5 bases between. The CDR3 length is 11 residues. Written as DNA, the CDR3 is TGCGCCAGCAGCCGTAACTACGAGCAGTACTTC. Translation gives CASSRNYEQYF.

The rearrangement joins TRBV11-2 to TRBJ2-7; 10 bases line up with TRBD1. V was clipped by 4 bases and J by 3 bases; unmatched bases: 6. Germline CDR1 SGHAT, CDR2 FQNNGV. This CDR3 is built from 15 residues. The CDR3 bases are TGTGCCAGCAGCTGGGGGACAGGGGCGCTCTACGAGCAGTACTTC. This gives the protein CASSWGTGALYEQYF. The whole variable domain, remainder taken from reference TRBV11-2 and TRBJ2-7, is EAGVAQSPRYKIIEKRQSVAFWCNPISGHATLYWYQQILGQGPKLLIQFQNNGVVDDSQLPKDRFSAERLKGVDSTLKIQPAKLEDSAVYLCASSWGTGALYEQYFGPGTRLTVT.

CDR3 amino acids: CASSWERGGTDTQYF. CDR3 bases: TGTGCCAGCAGCTGGGAGCGGGGGGGCACAGATACGCAGTATTTT. J is TRBJ2-3 and V is TRBV7-2, with 9 bases fitting TRBD2. The CDR3 loop spans 15 amino acids. Germline V gives CDR1 SGHTA, CDR2 FQGNSA. V shed 4 bases and J 1 base; nucleotides not matched to a gene: 3.

V is TRBV9 and J is TRBJ2-3; possibly TRBD2 for D (6 bases). The CDR3 is made up of 14 amino acids. Trimming removed 7 bases at V and 5 bases at J, with 17 bases between. CDR1 and CDR2 from the germline V gene are SGDLS and YYNGEE. The CDR3 DNA reads as TGTGCCAGCGGGGGGAGGCTTGCGGGAGATACGCAGTATTTT. It is translated as CASGGRLAGDTQYF.

J is TRBJ2-7 and V is TRBV18; 7 nucleotides line up with TRBD2. J lost 2 bases, V lost 3 bases, and 13 bases had no gene match. Germline V gene data show CDR1 as KGHSH and CDR2 as LQKENI. The CDR3 extends over 17 amino acids. The CDR3 loop is CASSPPGVGRRAYEQYF. CDR3 DNA sequence: TGTGCCAGCTCACCCCCGGGTGTCGGGAGGAGGGCCTACGAGCAGTACTTC.

This chain links TRBV18 with TRBJ2-1; D might be TRBD2 (6 bases). V lost 4 bases and J 4 bases, leaving 17 bases between the germline ends. The CDR3 has 16 residues. Germline V gene sequence: CDR1 KGHSH, CDR2 LQKENI. CDR3 DNA: TGTGCCAGCTCACGCCCGGACGGAGGGGCGTACAATGAGCAGTTCTTC. Encoded protein: CASSRPDGGAYNEQFF.

V usage is TRBV4-1 and J usage is TRBJ2-7, with D perhaps matching TRBD2 (6 bases). CDR3 length: 14 residues. CDR1 and CDR2 from the germline V gene are MGHRA and YSYEKL. The V end lost 4 bases, the J end lost 7 bases, and 17 bases lay between the germline ends. CDR3 amino acids: CASSLGGTHGEQYF. The CDR3 nucleotides are TGCGCCAGCAGCCTAGGCGGGACTCATGGGGAGCAGTACTTC.